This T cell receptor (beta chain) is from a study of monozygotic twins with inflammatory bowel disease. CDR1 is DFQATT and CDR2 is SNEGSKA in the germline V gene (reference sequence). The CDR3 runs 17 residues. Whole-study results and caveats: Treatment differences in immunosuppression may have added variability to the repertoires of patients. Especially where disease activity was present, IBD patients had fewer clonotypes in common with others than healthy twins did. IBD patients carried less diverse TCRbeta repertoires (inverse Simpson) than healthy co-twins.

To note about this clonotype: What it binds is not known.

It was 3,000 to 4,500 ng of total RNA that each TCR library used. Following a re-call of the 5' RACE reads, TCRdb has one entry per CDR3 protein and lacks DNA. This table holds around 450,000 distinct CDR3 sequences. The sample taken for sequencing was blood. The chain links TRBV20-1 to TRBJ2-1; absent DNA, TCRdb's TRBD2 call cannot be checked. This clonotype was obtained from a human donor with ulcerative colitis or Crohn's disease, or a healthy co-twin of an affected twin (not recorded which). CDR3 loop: CSASGPGVAGGLNEQFF.